This T cell receptor beta chain is from a study of technical replicates of blood from a few donors. CDR1 is LNHNV and CDR2 is YYDKDF in the germline V gene (reference sequence). V was trimmed by 1 base and J by 0 bases, leaving 7 bases between them. The CDR3 consists of 14 residues. Only in-frame clones appear in the TCRdb table, and some are missing; sequencing was by immunoSEQ multiplex PCR. The sample yields tens of thousands of clones, just under 95% seen once. The chain uses TRBV15 and TRBJ2-7; the D is unclear. Sequences were obtained from T cells isolated from PBMCs. This receptor was identified in a human donor in good health. The CDR3 nucleotides are TGTGCCACCAGCAGAGGCCAGGCCTCCTACGAGCAGTACTTC. This gives the protein CATSRGQASYEQYF.